A selection of T cell receptor beta chains follows, all from one sample in a study of blood T cell repertoires in COVID-19. Measured with immunoSEQ multiplex PCR; TCRdb has only the in-frame clones, and not every one. The sample includes a few hundred thousand clones, roughly 90% of them seen just once. The sequencing input was PBMCs or T cells enriched from blood (not recorded which). These receptors were collected from a woman in her thirties who had recovered from COVID-19. Each CDR3 is given with its conserved first and last residue. A D gene is named only where the DNA matches it firmly. The listing skips clone size in some rows; elsewhere it reads once, few, many or a size class.

V gene,D gene,J gene,clone size,CDR3 DNA,CDR3 protein
TRBV9,TRBD2,TRBJ2-1,.,TGTGCCAGCAGCGTAGTGAGCGGGGGGATGTCCTACAATGAGCAGTTCTTC,CASSVVSGGMSYNEQFF
TRBV10-3,.,TRBJ1-2,.,TGTGCCATCAGTGAGTCGGGGGCGGATGGCTACACCTTC,CAISESGADGYTF
TRBV12-3/TRBV12-4,TRBD2,TRBJ2-5,once,TGTGCCAGCAGCCCCCGGGGGGGGGAGACCCAGTACTTC,CASSPRGGETQYF
TRBV7-6,.,TRBJ1-5,.,TGTGCCAGCAGCTTAGCGCTCGGGACAAATAGCAATCAGCCCCAGCATTTT,CASSLALGTNSNQPQHF
TRBV6-5,TRBD2,TRBJ2-5,.,TGTGCCAGCAGCGCCCGACGGGGGGAAGAGACCCAGTACTTC,CASSARRGEETQYF
TRBV10-3,TRBD1,TRBJ1-6,.,TGTGCCATCAGTGGACAGGACAGGAATTCACCCCTCCACTTT,CAISGQDRNSPLHF
TRBV28,.,TRBJ2-2,.,TGTGCCAGCAGTTTAATCGGCGGGGCCGGCAGGGAGCTGTTTTTT,CASSLIGGAGRELFF
TRBV27,TRBD2,TRBJ2-1,once,TGTGCCAGCAGTGCCGAATCCTTAGCGGGGGGTCATATTACGAGCTCCTACAATGAGCAGTTCTTC,CASSAESLAGGHITSSYNEQFF
TRBV28,.,TRBJ2-1,.,TGTGCCAGCAGTCCCGGGACTTCGCAGTTCTTC,CASSPGTSQFF
TRBV12-3/TRBV12-4,.,TRBJ1-2,.,TGTGCCAGCAGCTCCCGGGAGTATGGCTACACCTTC,CASSSREYGYTF
TRBV5-4,TRBD2,TRBJ2-1,once,TGTGCCAGCACCGGGACTAGCGGGGGGGTGTTGGGTGAGCAGTTCTTC,CASTGTSGGVLGEQFF
TRBV3-1/TRBV3-2,TRBD1,TRBJ1-2,.,TGTGCCAGCAGCCAAGATGACAGGGGGAACTATGGCTACACCTTC,CASSQDDRGNYGYTF
TRBV15,TRBD1,TRBJ2-6,.,TGTGCCACCAGCGCAGGGACAGGGATTGTTGGGGCCAACGTCCTGACTTTC,CATSAGTGIVGANVLTF
TRBV7-2,.,TRBJ2-2,.,TGTGCCAGCAGCCATAGCACCGGGGAGCTGTTTTTT,CASSHSTGELFF
TRBV10-2,TRBD1,TRBJ1-1,.,TGCGCCAGCACCCGCCCGGGACAGAGGAACACTGAAGCTTTCTTT,CASTRPGQRNTEAFF
TRBV6-6,.,TRBJ1-2,.,TGTGCCAGCAGGGGTAAGGGGGGGCCCTATGGCTACACCTTC,CASRGKGGPYGYTF
TRBV5-6,.,TRBJ1-1,.,TGTGCCAGCAGCCGGGGGAGAGGTGGCACTGAAGCTTTCTTT,CASSRGRGGTEAFF
TRBV21-1,.,TRBJ1-5,.,TGTGCCAGCAGCCATGACGGAGTCAATCAGCCCCAGCATTTT,CASSHDGVNQPQHF
TRBV24-1,.,TRBJ1-5,once,TGTGCCACCAGTGGCGCCGGGACGGGGGATCAGCCCCAGCATTTT,CATSGAGTGDQPQHF
TRBV19,.,TRBJ2-1,.,TGTGCCAGTAGTTCGACAGGCGGCTCCTACAATGAGCAGTTCTTC,CASSSTGGSYNEQFF
TRBV9,TRBD2,TRBJ2-3,.,TGTGCCAGCAGCGTAGAAGGCGGGGGGCCGACAGATACGCAGTATTTT,CASSVEGGGPTDTQYF
TRBV28,.,TRBJ1-1,.,TGTGCCAGCAGACAAACAGGGCTGGCGAACACTGAAGCTTTCTTT,CASRQTGLANTEAFF
TRBV28,TRBD1,TRBJ1-2,.,TGTGCCAGCAGGTTACCGGGACAGGGTTATGGCTACACCTTC,CASRLPGQGYGYTF
TRBV2,TRBD2,TRBJ2-3,.,TGTGCCAGCAGGAGGGCTAGCGGGGGAGATACGCAGTATTTT,CASRRASGGDTQYF
TRBV13,.,TRBJ2-7,.,TGTGCCAGCAGCTTAAATCAGGTCGTCTACGAGCAGTACTTC,CASSLNQVVYEQYF